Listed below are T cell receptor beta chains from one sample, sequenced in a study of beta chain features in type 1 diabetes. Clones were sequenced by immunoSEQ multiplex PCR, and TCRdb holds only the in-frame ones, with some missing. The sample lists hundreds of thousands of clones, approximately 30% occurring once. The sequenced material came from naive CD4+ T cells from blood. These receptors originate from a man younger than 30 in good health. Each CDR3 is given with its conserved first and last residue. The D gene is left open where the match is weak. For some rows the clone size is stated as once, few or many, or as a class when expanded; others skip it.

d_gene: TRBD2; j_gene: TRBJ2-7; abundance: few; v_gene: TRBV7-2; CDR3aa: CASSLVGGPYEQYF; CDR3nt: TGTGCCAGCAGCTTAGTGGGAGGGCCCTACGAGCAGTACTTC
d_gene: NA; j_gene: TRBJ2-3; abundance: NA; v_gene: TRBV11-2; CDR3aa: CASSFLADTDTQYF; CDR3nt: TGTGCCAGCAGTTTCTTAGCGGACACAGATACGCAGTATTTT
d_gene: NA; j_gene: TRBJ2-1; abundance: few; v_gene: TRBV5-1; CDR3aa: CASSLQQGSSYNEQFF; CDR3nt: TGCGCCAGCAGCTTGCAGCAGGGAAGCTCCTACAATGAGCAGTTCTTC
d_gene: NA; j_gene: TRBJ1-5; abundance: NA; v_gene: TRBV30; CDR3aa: CAWSVRAGGGNQPQHF; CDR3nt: TGTGCCTGGAGTGTACGGGCCGGTGGGGGCAATCAGCCCCAGCATTTT
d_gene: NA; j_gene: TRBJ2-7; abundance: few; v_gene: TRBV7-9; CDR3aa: CASSPLSGRNEQYF; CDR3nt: TGTGCCAGCAGCCCTCTATCAGGGCGCAACGAGCAGTACTTC
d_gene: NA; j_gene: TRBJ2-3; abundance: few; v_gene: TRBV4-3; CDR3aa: CASSQVPGGTDTQYF; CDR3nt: TGCGCCAGCAGCCAAGTTCCGGGTGGCACAGATACGCAGTATTTT
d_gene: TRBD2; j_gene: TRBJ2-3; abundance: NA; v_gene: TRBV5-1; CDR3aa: CASSREATTDTQYF; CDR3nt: TGCGCCAGCAGCCGGGAGGCAACCACAGATACGCAGTATTTT
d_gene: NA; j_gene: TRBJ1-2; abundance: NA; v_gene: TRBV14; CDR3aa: CASSPERANYGYTF; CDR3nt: TGTGCCAGCAGCCCCGAAAGAGCTAACTATGGCTACACCTTC
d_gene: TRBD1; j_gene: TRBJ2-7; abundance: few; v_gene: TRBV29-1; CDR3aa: CSAQGGQGAYEQYF; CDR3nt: TGCAGCGCCCAAGGAGGACAGGGGGCCTACGAGCAGTACTTC
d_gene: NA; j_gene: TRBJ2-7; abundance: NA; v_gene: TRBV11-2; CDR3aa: CASSFPGGGREQYF; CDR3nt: TGTGCCAGCAGCTTCCCAGGAGGAGGGCGGGAGCAGTACTTC
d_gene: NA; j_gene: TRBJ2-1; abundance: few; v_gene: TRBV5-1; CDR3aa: CASSPGLPNYNEQFF; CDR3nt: TGCGCCAGCAGCCCCGGACTACCCAACTACAATGAGCAGTTCTTC
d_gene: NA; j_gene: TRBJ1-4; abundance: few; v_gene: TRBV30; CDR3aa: CACAPGGRPNEKLFF; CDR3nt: TGTGCCTGTGCCCCGGGCGGGAGGCCTAATGAAAAACTGTTTTTT
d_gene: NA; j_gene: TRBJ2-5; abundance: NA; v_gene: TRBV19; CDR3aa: CATKQGRDQETQYF; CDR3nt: TGTGCCACGAAACAGGGTCGGGACCAAGAGACCCAGTACTTC
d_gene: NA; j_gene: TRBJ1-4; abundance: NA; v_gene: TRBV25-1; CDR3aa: CASSDPGFNEKLFF; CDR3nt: TGTGCCAGCAGTGATCCCGGGTTCAATGAAAAACTGTTTTTT
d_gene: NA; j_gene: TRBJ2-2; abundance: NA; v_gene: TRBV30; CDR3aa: CAWSVRQGGGELFF; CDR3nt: TGTGCCTGGAGTGTACGACAGGGAGGAGGGGAGCTGTTTTTT
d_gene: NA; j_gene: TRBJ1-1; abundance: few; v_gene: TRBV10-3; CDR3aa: CAISVEVSNTEAFF; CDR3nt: TGTGCCATCAGTGTCGAGGTTTCCAACACTGAAGCTTTCTTT
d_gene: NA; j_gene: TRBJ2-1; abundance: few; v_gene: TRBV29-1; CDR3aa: CSAGGTRNEQFF; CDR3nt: TGCAGCGCCGGCGGGACAAGAAATGAGCAGTTCTTC
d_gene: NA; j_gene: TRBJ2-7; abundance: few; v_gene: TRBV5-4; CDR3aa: CASSPSWRGTYEQYF; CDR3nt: TGTGCCAGCAGCCCTTCTTGGCGGGGCACCTACGAGCAGTACTTC
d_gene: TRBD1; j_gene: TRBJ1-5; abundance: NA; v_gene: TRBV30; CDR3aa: CAWSPRGRGNQPQHF; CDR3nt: TGTGCCTGGAGTCCAAGGGGGCGAGGGAATCAGCCCCAGCATTTT
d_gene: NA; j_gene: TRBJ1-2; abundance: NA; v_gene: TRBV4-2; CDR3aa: CASSQDLSYGYTF; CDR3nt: TGTGCCAGCAGCCAAGATCTCAGCTATGGCTACACCTTC
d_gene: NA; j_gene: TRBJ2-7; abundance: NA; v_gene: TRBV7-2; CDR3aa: CASSFERGREQYF; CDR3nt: TGTGCCAGCAGCTTCGAGAGGGGACGGGAGCAGTACTTC
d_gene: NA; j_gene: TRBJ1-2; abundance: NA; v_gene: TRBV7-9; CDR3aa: CASSLGRENYGYTF; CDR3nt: TGTGCCAGCAGCTTAGGACGAGAGAACTATGGCTACACCTTC
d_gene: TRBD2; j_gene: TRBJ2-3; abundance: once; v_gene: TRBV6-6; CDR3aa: CASRLAGVADTQYF; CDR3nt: TGTGCCAGCAGGCTAGCGGGAGTGGCAGATACGCAGTATTTT
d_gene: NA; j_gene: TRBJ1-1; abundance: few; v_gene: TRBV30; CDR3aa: CAWSRPGQNTEAFF; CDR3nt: TGTGCCTGGAGCCGTCCGGGCCAGAACACTGAAGCTTTCTTT
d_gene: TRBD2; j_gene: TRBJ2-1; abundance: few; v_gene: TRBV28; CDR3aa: CASNPGLAGVYEQFF; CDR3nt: TGTGCCAGCAACCCGGGACTAGCGGGAGTGTATGAGCAGTTCTTC